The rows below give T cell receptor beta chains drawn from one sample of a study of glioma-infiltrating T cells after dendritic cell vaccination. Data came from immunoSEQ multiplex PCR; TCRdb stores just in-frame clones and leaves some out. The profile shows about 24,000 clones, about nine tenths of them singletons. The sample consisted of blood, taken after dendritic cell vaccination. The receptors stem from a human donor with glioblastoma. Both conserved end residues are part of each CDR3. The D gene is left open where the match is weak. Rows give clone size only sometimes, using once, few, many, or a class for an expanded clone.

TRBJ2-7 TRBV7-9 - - TGTGCCAGCAGCTTAACGGGCGAGCAGTACTTC CASSLTGEQYF
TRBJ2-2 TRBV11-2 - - TGTGCCAGCAGCCCCAGTATTGGGGAGCTGTTTTTT CASSPSIGELFF
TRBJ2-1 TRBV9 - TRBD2 TGTGCCAGCAGCGTAACCCGGGGGGCCTACAATGAGCAGTTCTTC CASSVTRGAYNEQFF
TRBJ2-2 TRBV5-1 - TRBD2 TGCGCCAGCAGCCTAGGACTAGTCCCGAACACCGGGGAGCTGTTTTTT CASSLGLVPNTGELFF
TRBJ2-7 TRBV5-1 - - TGCGCCAGCAGCTCACACCGCCAGGACTACGAGCAGTACTTC CASSSHRQDYEQYF
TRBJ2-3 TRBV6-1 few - TGTGCCACCCGGCTTCGGCGGAAGGCAGATACGCAGTATTTT CATRLRRKADTQYF
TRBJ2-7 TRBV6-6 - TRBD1 TGTGCCAGTTGGACAGGGAGCTCCTACGAGCAGTACTTC CASWTGSSYEQYF
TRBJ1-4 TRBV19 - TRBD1 TGTGCCAGTAGTCCGGGACAGAAAACGGGAAAACTGTTTTTT CASSPGQKTGKLFF
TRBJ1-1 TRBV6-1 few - TGTGCCAGCAAGCTGCTACTAAGTGAAGCTTTCTTT CASKLLLSEAFF
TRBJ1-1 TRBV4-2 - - TGTGCCAGCAGCCAACTTCAAGGGGCGCCCGAAGCTTTCTTT CASSQLQGAPEAFF
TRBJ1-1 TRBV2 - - TGTGCCAGCAGTGAATACCGGGGGGGGTCTGAAGCTTTCTTT CASSEYRGGSEAFF
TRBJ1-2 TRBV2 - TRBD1 TGTGCCAGCAGTCCGACAGGGGGCTATGGCTACACCTTC CASSPTGGYGYTF
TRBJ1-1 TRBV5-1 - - TGCGCCAGCAGCTTGCGACAGTCCTCGGGGGTGATCACTGAAGCTTTCTTT CASSLRQSSGVITEAFF
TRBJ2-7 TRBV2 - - TGTGCCAGCAGTTTACGGGGGGCGTTGGGTTCCTACGAGCAGTACTTC CASSLRGALGSYEQYF
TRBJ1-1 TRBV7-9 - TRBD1 TGTGCCAGCAGCGGACAGGGAACTGAAGCTTTCTTT CASSGQGTEAFF
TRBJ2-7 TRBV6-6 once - TGTGCCAGCAGTTACTCGAGTCGGGGGAACTACGAGCAGTACTTC CASSYSSRGNYEQYF
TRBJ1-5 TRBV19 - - TGTGCCAGTAGAGAACGTGGTGGTCCGGTTAGCAATCAGCCCCAGCATTTT CASRERGGPVSNQPQHF
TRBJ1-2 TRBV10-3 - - TGTGCCATCAGTGAGTCGAAAACTAGCCAATATGGCTACACCTTC CAISESKTSQYGYTF
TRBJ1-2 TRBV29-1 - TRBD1 TGCAGCGCTTCACCTGACAGGGGGTTTAATGGCTACACCTTC CSASPDRGFNGYTF
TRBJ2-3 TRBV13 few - TGTGCCAGCAGCTCCAGCGGAGGGACAGAAGATACGCAGTATTTT CASSSSGGTEDTQYF
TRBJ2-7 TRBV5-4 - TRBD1 TGTGCCAGCAGAGGGGGCGCGCAGGACTACGAGCAGTACTTC CASRGGAQDYEQYF
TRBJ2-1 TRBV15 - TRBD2 TGTGCCACCAGCCGTGACCGGGAGGGGTTCTTC CATSRDREGFF
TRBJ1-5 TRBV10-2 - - TGCGCCAGCACAGCGGGGAATCAGCCCCAGCATTTT CASTAGNQPQHF
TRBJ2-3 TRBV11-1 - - TGTGCCAGCAGCCCCCCCTCGCGGGGATACACAGATACGCAGTATTTT CASSPPSRGYTDTQYF
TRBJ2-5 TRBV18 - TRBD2 TGTGCCAGCTCACCAGGGGGACTAGCGGGGATAAGTAAAGAGACCCAGTACTTC CASSPGGLAGISKETQYF
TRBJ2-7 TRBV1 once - TGCACCAGCACTAAATTAGGGTGCTTCCCGAGGGGGTCCAGGGGGCCATCGACCTACGAGCAGTACTTC CTSTKLGCFPRGSRGPSTYEQYF
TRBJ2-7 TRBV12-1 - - TGTGCCAGCAGCTTTGGTACTGGGGACAGGATTTCTTCCTACGAGCAGTACTTC CASSFGTGDRISSYEQYF
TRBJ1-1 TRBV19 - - TGTGCCAGTAGTCTTTTTCGGGGAGGGAGGGGCACTGAAGCTTTCTTT CASSLFRGGRGTEAFF
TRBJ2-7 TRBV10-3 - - TGTGCCCTTCGGGACATTAGCTCCTACGAGCAGTACTTC CALRDISSYEQYF
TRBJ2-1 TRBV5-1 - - TGCGCCAGCAGCCACCGGGACAACTCCTACAATGAGCAGTTCTTC CASSHRDNSYNEQFF
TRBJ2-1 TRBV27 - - TGTGCCAGCAGTTATATGGCGGGTAGGTCCTACAATGAGCAGTTCTTC CASSYMAGRSYNEQFF
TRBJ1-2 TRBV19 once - TGTGCCAGTAGTTACCCAGATGGCTACACCTTC CASSYPDGYTF
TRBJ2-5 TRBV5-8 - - TGTGCCTACAACCGTCGGGGGGCCGAAGAGACCCAGTACTTC CAYNRRGAEETQYF
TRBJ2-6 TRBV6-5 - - TGTGCCAGCAGTTACTCTATGTACTCTGGGGCCAACGTCCTGACTTTC CASSYSMYSGANVLTF
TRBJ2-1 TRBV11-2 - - TGTGCCAGCAGTCTCTTTAGGGGCAATGAGCAGTTCTTC CASSLFRGNEQFF
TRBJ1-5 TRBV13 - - TGTGCCAGCAGCCAGACGGGTAGCAATCAGCCCCAGCATTTT CASSQTGSNQPQHF
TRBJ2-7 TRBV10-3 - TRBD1 TGTGCCATCACTAAGGGGACAGGGATCGGCTACGAGCAGTACTTC CAITKGTGIGYEQYF
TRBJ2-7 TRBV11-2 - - TGTGCCAGCAGCCCCGTTCCAGCGGGCCCATCCCTATACGGGCAGTACTTC CASSPVPAGPSLYGQYF
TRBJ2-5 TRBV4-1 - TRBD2 TGCGCCAGCAGCCAAGATACTAGCGGGGGTTTAGAGACCCAGTACTTC CASSQDTSGGLETQYF
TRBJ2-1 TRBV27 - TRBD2 TGTGCCAGCAGTCATAAGACTAGCGGGGGGGATGAGCAGTTCTTC CASSHKTSGGDEQFF